This TCR beta chain was recorded in a study of graft-versus-host responses after intestinal transplantation. Across the study: Every transplant recipient was induced with anti-thymocyte globulin, then maintained on tacrolimus and steroids for about three years.

This clone came up once. Clones were sequenced by immunoSEQ multiplex PCR, and TCRdb holds only the in-frame ones, with some missing. The sample consists of about 98,000 clones, about 82% of them appearing once. Germline loops: CDR1 MNHEY, CDR2 SMNVEV (reference sequence). Trimming cost V 6 bases and J 1 base, with 12 bases left between them. CDR3 length: 14 amino acids. The specimen comprised PBMCs, sampled 255 days after intestinal transplant. This clonotype was obtained from a human patient who received an intestinal transplant, so some T cells may come from the graft donor. The genes are TRBV27 and TRBJ1-1; D unresolved. CDR3 sequence reads: CASSPDGGNTEAFF. CDR3 bases: TGTGCCAGCAGCCCAGACGGAGGGAACACTGAAGCTTTCTTT.